The 24 T cell receptor beta chains presented below share a single source sample, sequenced in a study of cytomegalovirus exposure and HLA in healthy donors. PCR involved 60 Vbeta and 13 Jbeta primers. This table comes from immunoSEQ multiplex PCR, and its TCRdb copy is limited to in-frame clones, with some not included. The sample comprises under 200,000 clones, 65% to 70% of which are singletons, and 4.5% rests with the top ten. Sequencing was done on a sample of PBMCs. Receptors originate from a woman aged 18 to 35 in good health and CMV-seropositive.

The genes are TRBV27 and TRBJ2-7; 8 nucleotides line up with TRBD2. Germline V gene sequence: CDR1 MNHEY, CDR2 SMNVEV (reference sequence). CDR3 length: 14 residues. V dropped 6 bases and J dropped 4; count of bases not matched to a gene: 8. The CDR3 DNA is TGTGCCAGCAGCTCGGGACGCGGGGGGTACGAGCAGTACTTC. It codes for CASSSGRGGYEQYF.

The chain couples TRBV30 to TRBJ1-1; 7 bases map to TRBD1. This CDR3 is built from 13 residues. Germline V gives CDR1 GTSNPN, CDR2 SVGIG (reference sequence). V was clipped by 2 bases and J by 2 bases; unmatched bases: 2. As DNA, the CDR3 is TGTGCCTGGAGTAGGGACAGCAACACTGAAGCTTTCTTT. This sequence encodes CAWSRDSNTEAFF.

This clone was seen only once. The chain is built from TRBV7-2 and TRBJ2-7, with a weak D call TRBD1 (5 bases). Trimming removed 5 bases from V and 0 bases from J, with 11 bases in between. Germline V gene sequence: CDR1 SGHTA, CDR2 FQGNSA. This CDR3 has 14 amino acids. The CDR3 DNA reads as TGTGCCAGCAGCCCCCGACAGAGCTCCTACGAGCAGTACTTC. Translating it yields CASSPRQSSYEQYF.

The chain uses TRBV19 and TRBJ2-3, with D possibly TRBD1 on 5 matching bases. The CDR3 is 13 residues long. The germline V and J ends were trimmed by 7 bases and 7 bases, with 15 bases remaining between them. The V gene's germline CDR1 is LNHDA and CDR2 SQIVND (reference sequence). CDR3 in amino acids: CASTGMGSNTQYF. The CDR3 DNA reads TGTGCCAGTACAGGGATGGGTTCGAATACGCAGTATTTT.

The CDR3 DNA follows: TGTGCCAGCAGCTTAGAACAGTATGGCTACACCTTC. This sequence encodes CASSLEQYGYTF. The genes are TRBV7-9 and TRBJ1-2; D is unclear. CDR1 is SEHNR, CDR2 FQNEAQ, per germline (reference sequence). The V gene lost 1 base and the J gene lost 5 bases, with 5 bases spanning the gap. The CDR3 has 12 amino acids.

The sample holds a few counts of this clone. The gene calls are TRBV4-3 and TRBJ2-3; 9 bases map to TRBD2. The length of the CDR3 is 15 residues. Looked up from germline, CDR1 is LGHNA and CDR2 is YSLEER. Trimming cost V 4 bases and J 2 bases; bases outside gene matches: 4. Here the CDR3 reads CASSPSGDNTDTQYF. CDR3 in DNA: TGCGCCAGCAGCCCTAGCGGGGATAACACAGATACGCAGTATTTT.

This sequence joins TRBV7-9 and TRBJ1-1; D ambiguous. Germline CDR1 and CDR2: SEHNR and FQNEAQ (reference sequence). V lost 6 bases and J lost 6, with 26 bases in between. The CDR3 has 17 residues. The CDR3 nucleotides read TGTGCCAGCAGGGACGGGGTCTTGCCCACAAGATTCCCTGAAGCTTTCTTT. This encodes CASRDGVLPTRFPEAFF.

There are a few counts of this clone. Other DNA sequences in the same sample also yield this CDR3. This chain joins TRBV7-9 and TRBJ2-5, with D uncertain. The germline V and J ends were trimmed by 5 bases and 5 bases, with 9 bases remaining between them. Germline V gene data show CDR1 as SEHNR and CDR2 as FQNEAQ (reference sequence). The CDR3 covers 12 residues. CDR3 bases: TGTGCCAGCAGCCTAGAGAGGGAGACCCAGTACTTC. Protein: CASSLERETQYF.

The rearrangement links TRBV7-8 to TRBJ2-7; 12 positions agree with TRBD2. Germline trimming cut 5 bases from V and 2 bases from J; bases unmatched to any gene: 22. This CDR3 is built from 21 residues. The germline V gene has CDR1 SGHVS and CDR2 FQNEAQ. This CDR3 reads CASSHGSYETSGGPPTYEQYF. DNA of the CDR3: TGTGCCAGCAGCCATGGCTCATATGAGACTAGCGGGGGTCCACCAACCTACGAGCAGTACTTC. The complete variable domain, with remaining parts taken from reference TRBV7-8 and TRBJ2-7, reads GAGVSQSPRYKVAKRGQDVALRCDPISGHVSLFWYQQALGQGPEFLTYFQNEAQLDKSGLPSDRFFAERPEGSVSTLKIQRTQQEDSAVYLCASSHGSYETSGGPPTYEQYFGPGTRLTVT.

This sequence joins TRBV29-1 and TRBJ2-1, with 14 bases aligning to TRBD2. The CDR3 totals 19 residues. V lost 7 bases, J lost 0 bases, and 14 bases stayed unmatched. Germline values: CDR1 SQVTM, CDR2 ANQGSEA. The CDR3 sequence is CSAIRGLAGESGSYNEQFF. CDR3 sequence (DNA): TGCAGCGCAATTAGGGGACTAGCGGGAGAGTCGGGCTCCTACAATGAGCAGTTCTTC.

The chain combines TRBV6-5 with TRBJ2-2; 11 nucleotides align to TRBD1. Germline V gene sequence: CDR1 MNHEY, CDR2 SVGAGI. V dropped 4 bases and J dropped 7; count of bases not matched to a gene: 5. This CDR3 contains 15 residues. CDR3 DNA: TGTGCCAGCAGTTTCTGGACAGGGGGCGGCGGGGAGCTGTTTTTT. Residues: CASSFWTGGGGELFF.

The rearrangement joins TRBV27 to TRBJ2-5, with 7 positions matching TRBD1. The end of the DNA aligns better with TRBJ2-7, so the J call may be wrong. CDR3 length: 12 amino acids. Per germline, CDR1 MNHEY and CDR2 SMNVEV (reference sequence). In DNA form, the CDR3 reads TGTGCCAGCAGTAACAGGGGAAGCGAGCAGTACTTC. This sequence encodes CASSNRGSEQYF.

The chain combines TRBV2 with TRBJ2-3; tentative D call: TRBD2 (5 bases). The V and J ends lost 7 bases and 2 bases respectively, with 7 bases between them. Germline loops: CDR1 SNHLY, CDR2 FYNNEI. The CDR3 has 12 residues. CDR3 protein: CASIASTDTQYF. CDR3 DNA: TGTGCCAGCATAGCGTCCACAGATACGCAGTATTTT.

The rearrangement links TRBV6-5 to TRBJ2-5, with 7 positions matching TRBD2. The DNA end lines up better with TRBJ2-7; the J call may be wrong. The CDR3 runs 14 residues. The germline CDR1 and CDR2 sequences are MNHEY and SVGAGI. The CDR3 DNA is TGTGCCAGCAGACGGCTAGCGGAGACCTACGAGCAGTACTTC. It encodes CASRRLAETYEQYF.

This clone was seen once. V usage is TRBV11-3 and J usage is TRBJ2-1; 11 bases match TRBD2. The junction had 4 bases not matched to a gene; V was cut back by 5 bases and J by 4 bases. Germline V gene data show CDR1 as SGHNT and CDR2 as YENEEA. The CDR3 is made up of 15 amino acids. CDR3 loop: CASSTGTSGYNEQFF. For the CDR3, the DNA is TGTGCCAGCAGCACCGGGACTAGCGGATACAATGAGCAGTTCTTC.

This chain connects TRBV9 to TRBJ2-1, with a possible D match to TRBD2 (6 bases). The CDR3 runs to 12 residues. CDR1 and CDR2 from the germline V gene are SGDLS and YYNGEE. The germline V and J ends were trimmed by 4 bases and 6 bases, with 8 bases remaining between them. CDR3 sequence (DNA): TGTGCCAGCAGCTCACTAGCCAATGAGCAGTTCTTC. Its translation is CASSSLANEQFF.

J is TRBJ2-7 and V is TRBV4-3; possible D gene TRBD1, 6 bases. The germline gives CDR1 LGHNA, CDR2 YSLEER. Trimming cost V 3 bases and J 3 bases, with 15 bases left between them. The CDR3 runs to 15 residues. The CDR3 region is CASSHQTRGNYEQYF. The CDR3 coding sequence is TGCGCCAGCAGCCACCAGACAAGGGGGAACTACGAGCAGTACTTC.

The V gene is TRBV7-3, the J gene TRBJ1-1; D possibly corresponds to TRBD1 (5 bases). The CDR3 consists of 13 residues. In germline, CDR1 is SGHTA, CDR2 FQGTGA. V dropped 1 base and J dropped 7 bases, with 10 bases sitting between them. CDR3: CASSLMGGSEAFF. The CDR3 DNA follows: TGTGCCAGCAGCTTAATGGGGGGAAGTGAAGCTTTCTTT.

This clone appeared a few times. For the CDR3, the DNA is TGTGCCAGCGCCCGTTACGGGGACAATGAGCAGTTCTTC. Amino acid sequence: CASARYGDNEQFF. The chain couples TRBV27 to TRBJ2-1; possible D gene TRBD2, 5 bases. The V and J ends lost 8 bases and 5 bases respectively, with 13 bases between them. CDR3 size: 13 residues. Germline V gene sequence: CDR1 MNHEY, CDR2 SMNVEV (reference sequence).

The chain uses TRBV30 and TRBJ2-7, with 7 bases lining up with TRBD2. J lost 3 bases, V lost 6 bases, and 14 bases had no gene match. The length of the CDR3 is 15 residues. Germline assignment: CDR1 GTSNPN and CDR2 SVGIG (reference sequence). CDR3 protein: CACEFPSGDFYEQYF. The CDR3 DNA reads TGTGCCTGCGAGTTTCCGAGCGGGGACTTCTACGAGCAGTACTTC.

The chain couples TRBV13 to TRBJ1-1, with 7 bases matching TRBD1. Per the germline V gene, CDR1 is PRHDT and CDR2 is FYEKMQ (reference sequence). The V gene end was trimmed by 5 bases and the J gene end by 3 bases; junction bases not matched to a gene: 18. CDR3 length equals 18 residues. The CDR3 loop is CASSAPGTANLWDTEAFF. The CDR3 bases are TGTGCCAGCAGCGCGCCCGGGACAGCTAATCTTTGGGACACTGAAGCTTTCTTT. Full variable domain (rest looked up from reference TRBV13 and TRBJ1-1): AAGVIQSPRHLIKEKRETATLKCYPIPRHDTVYWYQQGPGQDPQFLISFYEKMQSDKGSIPDRFSAQQFSDYHSELNMSSLELGDSALYFCASSAPGTANLWDTEAFFGQGTRLTVV.

The sample holds a few counts of this clone. V and J are TRBV7-3 and TRBJ2-3; D perhaps matches TRBD2 (5 bases). V was clipped by 2 bases and J by 4 bases, with 7 bases between them. The germline gives CDR1 SGHTA, CDR2 FQGTGA. The CDR3 spans 13 residues. CDR3 sequence (DNA): TGTGCCAGCAGCTTACTCGGGGCAGATACGCAGTATTTT. Encoded protein: CASSLLGADTQYF.

The chain is built from TRBV18 and TRBJ2-3; D is possibly TRBD2 (6 bases). Per germline, CDR1 KGHSH and CDR2 LQKENI. This CDR3 has 15 amino acids. V lost 5 bases and J 6 bases, leaving 18 bases between the germline ends. Here the CDR3 reads CASSNPGTLEDTQYF. The CDR3 DNA follows: TGTGCCAGCTCAAATCCCGGGACTCTCGAGGATACGCAGTATTTT.

CDR3 sequence (DNA): TGTGCCAGCAGCTTGGGGACATCCTCCCTTGGCTACGAGCAGTACTTC. Translation gives CASSLGTSSLGYEQYF. V and J are TRBV5-4 and TRBJ2-7; TRBD1 is a possible D gene (5 bases). Trimming removed 0 bases at V and 3 bases at J, with 16 bases between. The CDR3 has 16 amino acids. In germline, CDR1 is SGHNT, CDR2 YYREEE (reference sequence).